Below, one T cell receptor (beta chain) is given with its context. Its antigen is unidentified. Trimming took 7 bases from V and 5 from J; bases not matched to a gene: 4. The CDR3 spans 11 residues. Germline V gene lookup returns CDR1 SQVTM and CDR2 ANQGSEA. PCR involved 60 Vbeta and 13 Jbeta primers. TCRdb's table, derived via immunoSEQ multiplex PCR, lists solely in-frame clones and lacks some. In the table there are 250,000 to 350,000 clones, 80% of which are singletons. The sample comes from a study of cytomegalovirus exposure and HLA in healthy donors. Whole-study results and caveats: For TCR beta chains, V- and J-gene trimming was later linked to a missense DCLRE1C variant.

The receptor's source is a girl aged 2-10 years in good health and CMV-seronegative. The sequenced material came from PBMCs. The gene calls are TRBV29-1 and TRBJ1-1; 7 nucleotides line up with TRBD1. This CDR3 is CSGGDSTEAFF. The CDR3 bases are TGCAGCGGGGGGGACAGTACTGAAGCTTTCTTT. Together with reference TRBV29-1 and TRBJ1-1, the CDR3 gives the full variable domain: SAVISQKPSRDICQRGTSLTIQCQVDSQVTMMFWYRQQPGQSLTLIATANQGSEATYESGFVIDKFPISRPNLTFSTLTVSNMSPEDSSIYLCSGGDSTEAFFGQGTRLTVV.